This TCR beta chain was obtained from a study of blood T cell repertoires in COVID-19. As for the study in general: The United States, Italy and Spain supplied acute and convalescent COVID-19 samples.

Sequencing was performed with immunoSEQ multiplex PCR; in TCRdb, only in-frame clones are kept and a portion is missing. Seen here are 100,000 or so clones, around four fifths observed once, and the top ten hold about 11%. This CDR3 has 13 residues. V was trimmed by 3 bases and J by 5 bases, leaving 13 bases between them. Germline CDR1 DFQATT, CDR2 SNEGSKA (reference sequence). The sequenced sample was peripheral blood. This clonotype originated in a woman in her 70s with active or convalescent COVID-19. This chain uses TRBV20-1 with TRBJ1-2; perhaps TRBD1 as D (6 bases). The CDR3: CSASPTQGYGYTF. The CDR3, as DNA: TGCAGTGCTAGTCCAACACAGGGTTATGGCTACACCTTC.